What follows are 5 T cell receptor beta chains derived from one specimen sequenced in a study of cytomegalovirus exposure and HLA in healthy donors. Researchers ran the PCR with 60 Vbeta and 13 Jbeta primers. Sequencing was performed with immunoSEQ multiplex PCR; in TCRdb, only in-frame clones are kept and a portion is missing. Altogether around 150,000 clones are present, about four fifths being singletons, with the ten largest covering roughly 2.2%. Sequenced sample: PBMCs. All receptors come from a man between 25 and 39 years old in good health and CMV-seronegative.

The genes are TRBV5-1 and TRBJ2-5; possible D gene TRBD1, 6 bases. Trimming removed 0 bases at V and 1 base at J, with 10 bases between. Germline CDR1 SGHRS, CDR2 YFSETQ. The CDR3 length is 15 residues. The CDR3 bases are TGCGCCAGCAGCTTGGATACAGGGATCCAAGAGACCCAGTACTTC. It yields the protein CASSLDTGIQETQYF.

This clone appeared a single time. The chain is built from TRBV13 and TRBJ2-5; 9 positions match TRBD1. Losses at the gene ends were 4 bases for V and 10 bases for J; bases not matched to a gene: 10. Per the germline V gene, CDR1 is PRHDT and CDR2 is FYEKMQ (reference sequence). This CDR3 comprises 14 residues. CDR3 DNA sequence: TGTGCCAGCAGCTCAAACAGGGGGCCAATGGGCCAGTACTTC. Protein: CASSSNRGPMGQYF.

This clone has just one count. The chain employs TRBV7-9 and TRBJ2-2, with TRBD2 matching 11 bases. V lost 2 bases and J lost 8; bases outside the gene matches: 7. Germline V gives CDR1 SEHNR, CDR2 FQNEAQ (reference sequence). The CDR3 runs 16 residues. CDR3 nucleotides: TGTGCCAGCAGCTTATTAGCGGGAGGGCCGGCGGGGGAGCTGTTTTTT. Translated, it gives CASSLLAGGPAGELFF.

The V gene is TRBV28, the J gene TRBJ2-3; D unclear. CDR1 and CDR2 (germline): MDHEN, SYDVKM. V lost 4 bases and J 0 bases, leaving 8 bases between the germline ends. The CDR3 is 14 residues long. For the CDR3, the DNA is TGTGCCAGCAGTTCCGGCGGTAGCACAGATACGCAGTATTTT. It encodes CASSSGGSTDTQYF.

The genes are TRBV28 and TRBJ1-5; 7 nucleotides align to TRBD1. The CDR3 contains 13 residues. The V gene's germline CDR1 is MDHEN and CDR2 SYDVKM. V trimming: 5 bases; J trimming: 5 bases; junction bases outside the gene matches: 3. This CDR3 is CASSTGVDQPQHF. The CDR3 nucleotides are TGTGCCAGCAGTACAGGGGTAGATCAGCCCCAGCATTTT.